This TCR beta chain originates from a study of shared clonotypes between healthy human individuals. Sorted-subset replicate PCRs used 150 to 250 ng of genomic DNA. This amount corresponded to tens of thousands of T cell genomes. This table comes from immunoSEQ multiplex PCR, and its TCRdb copy is limited to in-frame clones, with some not included. The sample lists hundreds of thousands of clones; around 93% were seen once. Terminally differentiated effector memory CD45RA+ cells were excluded by CCR7 positive selection of CD45RO-negative cells. This clone was recorded once. Sequenced input: naive CD8+ T cells sorted from blood. The sequence was obtained from a man younger than 45 in good health.

The CDR3 region is CASRDRAYSNQPQHF. Written as DNA, the CDR3 is TGCGCCAGCAGGGACAGGGCTTATAGCAATCAGCCCCAGCATTTT. This chain uses TRBV10-2 with TRBJ1-5; 8 nucleotides align to TRBD1. The V gene end was trimmed by 6 bases and the J gene end by 0 bases; junction bases not matched to a gene: 4. The CDR3 is made up of 15 amino acids. Germline CDR1 WSHSY, CDR2 SAAADI.